This record looks at one T cell receptor (beta chain) sequence and its context. Its cognate antigen is unknown. The assay was immunoSEQ multiplex PCR, and TCRdb's table has in-frame clones only and misses some. The data contain over 10,000 clones, roughly 92% of them singletons. The sample belongs to a study of T cell clonotyping in hematopoietic cell transplantation. Study findings and constraints: Graft donor and pretransplant recipient Inverse Simpson Index values predicted broader posttransplant TCR diversity. Cells were unsorted, so CD4 and CD8 contributions were not separated.

Sequencing used PBMCs, obtained 100 days after allogeneic stem cell transplant. The sequence came from a female patient aged 50-60 years who had an allogeneic stem cell transplant from an unrelated donor, so the T cells may come from the graft donor. Some clones in this sample may be carry-over from other donors' samples.

DNA of the CDR3: TGTGCCAGCACCAATCTCCCTCGGGGAGATACGCAGTATTTT. This codes for CASTNLPRGDTQYF. This chain uses TRBV19 with TRBJ2-3; D perhaps matches TRBD2 (5 bases). Germline loops: CDR1 LNHDA, CDR2 SQIVND (reference sequence). The V end lost 9 bases, the J end lost 5 bases, and 18 bases lay between the germline ends. The CDR3 sequence is 14 residues long.